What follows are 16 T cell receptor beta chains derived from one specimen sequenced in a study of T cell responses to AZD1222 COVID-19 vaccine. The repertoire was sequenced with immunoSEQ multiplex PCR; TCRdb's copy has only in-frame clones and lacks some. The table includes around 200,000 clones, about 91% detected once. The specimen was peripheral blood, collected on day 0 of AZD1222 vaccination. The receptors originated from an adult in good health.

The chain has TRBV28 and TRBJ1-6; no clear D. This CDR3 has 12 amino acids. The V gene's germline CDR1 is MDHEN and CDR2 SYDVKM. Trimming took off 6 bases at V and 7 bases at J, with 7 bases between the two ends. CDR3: CASSPSNSPLHF. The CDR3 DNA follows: TGTGCCAGCAGCCCTTCCAATTCACCCCTCCACTTT. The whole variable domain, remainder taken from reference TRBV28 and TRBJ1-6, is DVKVTQSSRYLVKRTGEKVFLECVQDMDHENMFWYRQDPGLGLRLIYFSYDVKMKEKGDIPEGYSVSREKKERFSLILESASTNQTSMYLCASSPSNSPLHFGNGTRLTVT.

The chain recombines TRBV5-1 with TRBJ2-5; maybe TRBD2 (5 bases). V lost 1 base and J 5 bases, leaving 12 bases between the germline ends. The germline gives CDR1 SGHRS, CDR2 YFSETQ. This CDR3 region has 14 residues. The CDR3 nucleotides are TGCGCCAGCAGCTTGAACGGGGATTTGGAGACCCAGTACTTC. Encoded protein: CASSLNGDLETQYF.

The CDR3 DNA reads as TGTGCCAGCAGCCTCCAAGGGGGAACTGGCTACACCTTC. It is translated as CASSLQGGTGYTF. The gene calls are TRBV7-9 and TRBJ1-2; D perhaps matches TRBD1 (6 bases). The V and J ends lost 5 bases and 7 bases respectively, with 14 bases between them. The CDR3 totals 13 residues. Germline CDR1 is SEHNR and CDR2 is FQNEAQ (reference sequence).

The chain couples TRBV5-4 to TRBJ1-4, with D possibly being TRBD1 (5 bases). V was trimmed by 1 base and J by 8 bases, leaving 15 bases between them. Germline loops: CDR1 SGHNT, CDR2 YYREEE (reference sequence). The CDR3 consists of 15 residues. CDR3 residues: CASSLLGEEDEKLFF. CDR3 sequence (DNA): TGTGCCAGCAGCTTGCTGGGGGAGGAGGACGAAAAACTGTTTTTT.

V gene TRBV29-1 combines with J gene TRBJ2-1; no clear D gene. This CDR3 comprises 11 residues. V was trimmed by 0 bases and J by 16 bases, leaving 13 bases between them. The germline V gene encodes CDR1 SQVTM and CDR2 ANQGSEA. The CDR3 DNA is TGCAGCGTTGAAGATAGAGGTTCACCATTCTTC. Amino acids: CSVEDRGSPFF.

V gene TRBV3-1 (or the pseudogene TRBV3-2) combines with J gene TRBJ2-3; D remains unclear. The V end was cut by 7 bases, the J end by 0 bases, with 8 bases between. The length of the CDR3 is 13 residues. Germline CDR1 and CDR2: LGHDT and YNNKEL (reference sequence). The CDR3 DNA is TGTGCCAGCAACCAGGACAGCACAGATACGCAGTATTTT. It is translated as CASNQDSTDTQYF.

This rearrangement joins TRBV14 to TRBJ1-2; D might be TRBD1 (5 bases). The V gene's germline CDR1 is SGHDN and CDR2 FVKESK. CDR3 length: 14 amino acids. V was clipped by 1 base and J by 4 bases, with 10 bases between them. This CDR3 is CASSQVGTGYGYTF. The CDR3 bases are TGTGCCAGCAGCCAAGTGGGGACCGGCTATGGCTACACCTTC.

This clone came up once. CDR3 sequence: CASTAWGGQGNEFF. For the CDR3, the DNA is TGTGCCAGCACTGCCTGGGGTGGACAGGGCAATGAGTTTTTT. This chain connects TRBV28 to TRBJ1-4; 8 bases map to TRBD1. This CDR3 has 14 amino acids. V shed 7 bases and J 16 bases; nucleotides not matched to a gene: 17. Germline V lookup: CDR1 MDHEN, CDR2 SYDVKM.

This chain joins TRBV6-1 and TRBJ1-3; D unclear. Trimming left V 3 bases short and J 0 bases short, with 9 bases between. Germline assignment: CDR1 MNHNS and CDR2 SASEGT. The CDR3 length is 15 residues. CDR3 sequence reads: CASSDSGLSGNTIYF. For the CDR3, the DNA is TGTGCCAGCAGTGATTCTGGACTCTCTGGAAACACCATATATTTT.

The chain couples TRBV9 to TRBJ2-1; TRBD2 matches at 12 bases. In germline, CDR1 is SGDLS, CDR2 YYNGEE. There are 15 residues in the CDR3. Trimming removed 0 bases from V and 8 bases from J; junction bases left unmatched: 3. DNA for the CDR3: TGTGCCAGCAGCGTAGGGACTAGCGGGAACGATGAGCAGTTCTTC. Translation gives CASSVGTSGNDEQFF.

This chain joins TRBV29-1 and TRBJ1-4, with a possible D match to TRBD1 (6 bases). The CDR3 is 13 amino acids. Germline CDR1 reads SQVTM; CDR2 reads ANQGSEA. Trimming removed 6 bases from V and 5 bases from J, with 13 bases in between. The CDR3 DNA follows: TGCAGCGTAAGGACAGAGCAGAATGAAAAACTGTTTTTT. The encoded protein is CSVRTEQNEKLFF.

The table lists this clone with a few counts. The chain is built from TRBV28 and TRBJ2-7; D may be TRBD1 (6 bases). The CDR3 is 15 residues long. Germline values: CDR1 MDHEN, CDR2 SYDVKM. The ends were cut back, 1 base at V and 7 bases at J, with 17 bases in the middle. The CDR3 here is CASSLSQTGSGEQYF. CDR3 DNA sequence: TGTGCCAGCAGTTTATCCCAAACAGGGTCGGGAGAGCAGTACTTC.

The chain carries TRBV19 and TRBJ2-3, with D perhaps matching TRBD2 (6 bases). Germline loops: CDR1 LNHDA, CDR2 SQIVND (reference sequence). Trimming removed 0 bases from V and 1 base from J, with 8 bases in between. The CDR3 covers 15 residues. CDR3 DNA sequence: TGTGCCAGTAGTATAGACCCGGGAGGCACAGATACGCAGTATTTT. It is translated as CASSIDPGGTDTQYF. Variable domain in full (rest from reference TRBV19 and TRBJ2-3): DGGITQSPKYLFRKEGQNVTLSCEQNLNHDAMYWYRQDPGQGLRLIYYSQIVNDFQKGDIAEGYSVSREKKESFPLTVTSAQKNPTAFYLCASSIDPGGTDTQYFGPGTRLTVL.

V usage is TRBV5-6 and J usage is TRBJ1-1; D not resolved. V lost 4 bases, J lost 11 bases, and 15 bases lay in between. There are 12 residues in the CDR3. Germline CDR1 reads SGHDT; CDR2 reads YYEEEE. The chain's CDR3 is CASSSRRAGAFF. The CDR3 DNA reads TGTGCCAGCAGCAGTCGGAGGGCCGGGGCTTTCTTT.

CDR3 sequence: CASSFGIANEKLFF. Here the CDR3 DNA reads TGTGCCAGCAGCTTCGGGATTGCTAATGAAAAACTGTTTTTT. The chain carries TRBV5-6 and TRBJ1-4; no firm D call. Deletions cut 2 bases from V and 3 bases from J, with 8 bases between. The CDR3 loop spans 14 amino acids. Per the germline V gene, CDR1 is SGHDT and CDR2 is YYEEEE.

CDR3 residues: CASSEHSGTGEQYF. The CDR3 DNA reads TGTGCCAGCAGTGAACATTCCGGGACAGGGGAGCAGTACTTC. The chain recombines TRBV6-1 with TRBJ2-7; 9 nucleotides match TRBD1. V was clipped by 2 bases and J by 7 bases; unmatched bases: 6. The CDR3 runs 14 residues. Germline lookup yields CDR1 MNHNS and CDR2 SASEGT.